Listed below are T cell receptor beta chains from one sample, sequenced in a study of T cell repertoires in cytomegalovirus infection. TCRdb re-called the reads with MiXCR, one entry per CDR3 protein. The sample has about 830,000 distinct CDR3 sequences, about 31% seen once. Antigen specificity for these receptors is unknown. The sequenced sample was cultured CD8+ T cells from PBMCs, obtained from culture after CMV antigen stimulation. All receptors derive from a human donor in good health (CMV status not recorded). Some clones in this sample may be carry-over from other donors' samples. CDR3s include the opening cysteine and the closing phenylalanine or tryptophan. Fields, in order: CDR3 protein, CDR3 DNA, clone size, D gene, V gene, J gene. D genes are given only for firm matches. The size entry is marked missing in some rows and otherwise reads once, few, many or a size class.

CDR3 protein: CASSPATLAGGPTDTQYF; CDR3 DNA: TGCGCCAGCAGCCCGGCCACTCTAGCGGGGGGACCCACAGATACGCAGTATTTT; clone size: -; D gene: TRBD2; V gene: TRBV5-1; J gene: TRBJ2-3
CDR3 protein: CASRLGQGNRNEQFF; CDR3 DNA: TGTGCCAGCAGGCTAGGGCAGGGTAATCGCAATGAGCAGTTCTTC; clone size: -; D gene: -; V gene: TRBV27; J gene: TRBJ2-1
CDR3 protein: CSTRDRGEYSNQPQHF; CDR3 DNA: TGCAGTACTAGAGATAGGGGGGAGTATAGCAATCAGCCCCAGCATTTT; clone size: -; D gene: -; V gene: TRBV20-1; J gene: TRBJ1-5
CDR3 protein: CASSQDGGPGNTIYF; CDR3 DNA: TGTGCCAGCAGCCAAGACGGGGGCCCTGGAAACACCATATATTTT; clone size: many; D gene: -; V gene: TRBV7-2; J gene: TRBJ1-3
CDR3 protein: CASSYVGQGIDEQFF; CDR3 DNA: TGTGCCAGCAGTTACGTGGGACAGGGTATCGATGAGCAGTTCTTC; clone size: -; D gene: TRBD1; V gene: TRBV6-5; J gene: TRBJ2-1
CDR3 protein: CASSPLREFAEDTQYF; CDR3 DNA: TGTGCCAGCAGTCCGTTACGGGAATTCGCGGAAGATACGCAGTATTTT; clone size: -; D gene: -; V gene: TRBV28; J gene: TRBJ2-3
CDR3 protein: CASSNRDRGSNEQFF; CDR3 DNA: TGTGCCAGCAGCAACCGGGACAGGGGTAGCAATGAGCAGTTCTTC; clone size: -; D gene: TRBD1; V gene: TRBV7-9; J gene: TRBJ2-1
CDR3 protein: CASSGPSDRVYEAFF; CDR3 DNA: TGTGCCAGCAGCGGCCCGTCGGACAGGGTATATGAAGCTTTCTTT; clone size: -; D gene: TRBD1; V gene: TRBV7-9; J gene: TRBJ1-1
CDR3 protein: CASSYRGETQYF; CDR3 DNA: TGTGCCAGCAGCTACAGGGGAGAGACCCAGTACTTC; clone size: -; D gene: TRBD1; V gene: TRBV13; J gene: TRBJ2-5
CDR3 protein: CASRDPTGNSGANVLTF; CDR3 DNA: TGTGCCAGCAGGGACCCCACAGGCAACTCTGGGGCCAACGTCCTGACTTTC; clone size: few; D gene: -; V gene: TRBV9; J gene: TRBJ2-6
CDR3 protein: CANSQDSLLYNEQFF; CDR3 DNA: TGCGCCAACAGCCAAGATTCACTTCTCTACAATGAGCAGTTCTTC; clone size: -; D gene: -; V gene: TRBV4-1; J gene: TRBJ2-1
CDR3 protein: CSAKPVTDTQYF; CDR3 DNA: TGCAGTGCCAAACCCGTGACAGATACGCAGTATTTT; clone size: -; D gene: -; V gene: TRBV20-1; J gene: TRBJ2-3
CDR3 protein: CASWRGGELFF; CDR3 DNA: TGTGCCAGCTGGAGGGGCGGGGAGCTGTTTTTT; clone size: -; D gene: -; V gene: TRBV11-2; J gene: TRBJ2-2
CDR3 protein: CASSFFSSHIYEQYF; CDR3 DNA: TGTGCCAGCAGTTTTTTTTCTTCGCACATCTACGAGCAGTACTTC; clone size: -; D gene: -; V gene: TRBV12-3/TRBV12-4; J gene: TRBJ2-7
CDR3 protein: CASSFFRLGTDEQFF; CDR3 DNA: TGTGCCAGCAGTTTCTTCAGGTTGGGGACAGATGAGCAGTTCTTC; clone size: -; D gene: TRBD1; V gene: TRBV6-6; J gene: TRBJ2-1
CDR3 protein: CASSWTSGADTQYF; CDR3 DNA: TGTGCTAGCAGCTGGACTAGCGGGGCAGATACGCAGTATTTT; clone size: many; D gene: TRBD2; V gene: TRBV7-7; J gene: TRBJ2-3
CDR3 protein: CASSFSGTGGSPLHF; CDR3 DNA: TGTGCCAGCAGTTTCTCCGGGACAGGGGGGTCACCCCTCCACTTT; clone size: many; D gene: TRBD1; V gene: TRBV7-2; J gene: TRBJ1-6
CDR3 protein: CASSFTRRGYGSDTQYF; CDR3 DNA: TGTGCCAGCAGCTTCACTAGGCGGGGATACGGGTCAGATACGCAGTATTTT; clone size: few; D gene: -; V gene: TRBV7-6; J gene: TRBJ2-3
CDR3 protein: CASSLRPGAYNEQFF; CDR3 DNA: TGTGCCAGCAGTTTACGGCCGGGAGCCTACAATGAGCAGTTCTTC; clone size: few; D gene: -; V gene: TRBV28; J gene: TRBJ2-1
CDR3 protein: CASSYGAGGVVEQFF; CDR3 DNA: TGTGCCAGCAGTTACGGGGCAGGGGGTGTTGTTGAGCAGTTCTTC; clone size: -; D gene: TRBD1; V gene: TRBV6-2/TRBV6-3; J gene: TRBJ2-1
CDR3 protein: CASSSYGDTQYF; CDR3 DNA: TGTGCCAGCAGCTCGTACGGGGATACGCAGTATTTT; clone size: -; D gene: -; V gene: TRBV7-9; J gene: TRBJ2-3
CDR3 protein: CASSQVPAGGPGGGDTQYF; CDR3 DNA: TGTGCCAGCAGCCAAGTTCCAGCGGGGGGGCCGGGGGGAGGAGATACGCAGTATTTT; clone size: few; D gene: TRBD2; V gene: TRBV4-2; J gene: TRBJ2-3
CDR3 protein: CASSLSPQGNEQFF; CDR3 DNA: TGTGCCAGCAGTTTATCGCCCCAGGGCAATGAGCAGTTCTTC; clone size: few; D gene: -; V gene: TRBV27; J gene: TRBJ2-1
CDR3 protein: CASSSDRPSYGYTF; CDR3 DNA: TGTGCCAGCAGCTCCGACAGGCCCAGCTATGGCTACACCTTC; clone size: -; D gene: -; V gene: TRBV6-6; J gene: TRBJ1-2
CDR3 protein: CASSQAVGGAYNEQFF; CDR3 DNA: TGCGCCAGCAGCCAAGCAGTCGGGGGGGCCTACAATGAGCAGTTCTTC; clone size: -; D gene: TRBD2; V gene: TRBV4-1; J gene: TRBJ2-1
CDR3 protein: CASSPRGTGGYNEQFF; CDR3 DNA: TGTGCCAGCAGCCCCCGGGGGACAGGGGGCTACAATGAGCAGTTCTTC; clone size: -; D gene: TRBD1; V gene: TRBV9; J gene: TRBJ2-1
CDR3 protein: CSARAGGGGQPQHF; CDR3 DNA: TGCAGTGCTAGAGCTGGGGGGGGTGGCCAGCCCCAGCATTTT; clone size: -; D gene: -; V gene: TRBV20-1; J gene: TRBJ1-5
CDR3 protein: CASRAGGETQYF; CDR3 DNA: TGTGCCAGCAGGGCAGGGGGGGAGACCCAGTACTTC; clone size: -; D gene: -; V gene: TRBV7-6; J gene: TRBJ2-5
CDR3 protein: CASRTDPGANVLTF; CDR3 DNA: TGTGCCAGCAGGACAGATCCTGGGGCCAACGTCCTGACTTTC; clone size: -; D gene: -; V gene: TRBV2; J gene: TRBJ2-6
CDR3 protein: CASSHLFGRYNYGYTF; CDR3 DNA: TGCGCCAGCAGCCACCTCTTTGGGCGGTACAACTATGGCTACACCTTC; clone size: -; D gene: -; V gene: TRBV4-1; J gene: TRBJ1-2
CDR3 protein: CASSLGRGPNTEAFF; CDR3 DNA: TGTGCCAGCAGCTTAGGTAGGGGGCCGAACACTGAAGCTTTCTTT; clone size: few; D gene: TRBD1; V gene: TRBV27; J gene: TRBJ1-1
CDR3 protein: CASSLNPAGGSVTGELFF; CDR3 DNA: TGTGCCAGCAGCTTAAATCCGGCGGGGGGCAGTGTCACCGGGGAGCTGTTTTTT; clone size: many; D gene: TRBD2; V gene: TRBV7-3; J gene: TRBJ2-2
CDR3 protein: CASTFPDHTEAFF; CDR3 DNA: TGTGCCAGCACTTTCCCCGACCACACTGAAGCTTTCTTT; clone size: -; D gene: -; V gene: TRBV28; J gene: TRBJ1-1
CDR3 protein: CASSEGFGDPRETQYF; CDR3 DNA: TGTGCCAGCAGTGAAGGATTCGGGGACCCTCGGGAGACCCAGTACTTC; clone size: -; D gene: -; V gene: TRBV2; J gene: TRBJ2-5
CDR3 protein: CASSLSGLLGVTYEQYF; CDR3 DNA: TGTGCCAGCAGCTTATCGGGGCTTTTAGGGGTTACCTACGAGCAGTACTTC; clone size: -; D gene: -; V gene: TRBV7-9; J gene: TRBJ2-7
CDR3 protein: CASSVLGELNTEAFF; CDR3 DNA: TGTGCCAGCAGCGTCCTAGGGGAATTGAACACTGAAGCTTTCTTT; clone size: -; D gene: -; V gene: TRBV9; J gene: TRBJ1-1
CDR3 protein: CASFSGSEAFF; CDR3 DNA: TGTGCCAGCTTTTCAGGGTCTGAAGCTTTCTTT; clone size: -; D gene: -; V gene: TRBV27; J gene: TRBJ1-1
CDR3 protein: CASSFFGGEVSGEQYF; CDR3 DNA: TGTGCCAGCAGCTTCTTCGGGGGCGAGGTTTCCGGGGAGCAGTACTTC; clone size: many; D gene: -; V gene: TRBV7-2; J gene: TRBJ2-7
CDR3 protein: CASSTGTATNEKLFF; CDR3 DNA: TGTGCCAGCAGCACGGGCACCGCAACTAATGAAAAACTGTTTTTT; clone size: -; D gene: -; V gene: TRBV7-8; J gene: TRBJ1-4
CDR3 protein: CSVVRAGELFF; CDR3 DNA: TGCAGCGTTGTTAGAGCCGGGGAGCTGTTTTTT; clone size: -; D gene: -; V gene: TRBV29-1; J gene: TRBJ2-2
CDR3 protein: CASSEKRGGLNEQFF; CDR3 DNA: TGTGCCAGCAGTGAAAAGCGGGGGGGCCTTAATGAGCAGTTCTTC; clone size: few; D gene: TRBD2; V gene: TRBV2; J gene: TRBJ2-1
CDR3 protein: CASSQGWAEVYNEQFF; CDR3 DNA: TGCGCCAGCAGCCAAGGGTGGGCCGAGGTCTACAATGAGCAGTTCTTC; clone size: -; D gene: -; V gene: TRBV4-1; J gene: TRBJ2-1
CDR3 protein: CASAEGLAYEQYF; CDR3 DNA: TGTGCCAGCGCAGAAGGTTTAGCCTACGAGCAGTACTTC; clone size: many; D gene: -; V gene: TRBV7-6; J gene: TRBJ2-7
CDR3 protein: CASSSDRASNSPLHF; CDR3 DNA: TGTGCCAGCAGCTCGGACAGGGCAAGTAATTCACCCCTCCACTTT; clone size: many; D gene: TRBD1; V gene: TRBV7-6; J gene: TRBJ1-6
CDR3 protein: CATSREGLAPYEQYF; CDR3 DNA: TGTGCCACCAGCAGAGAGGGACTAGCTCCATACGAGCAGTACTTC; clone size: -; D gene: TRBD2; V gene: TRBV15; J gene: TRBJ2-7
CDR3 protein: CASSLSGTGLGYGYTF; CDR3 DNA: TGTGCCAGCAGTTTATCGGGGACAGGGCTAGGCTATGGCTACACCTTC; clone size: -; D gene: TRBD1; V gene: TRBV27; J gene: TRBJ1-2
CDR3 protein: CASSLVADGNEKLFF; CDR3 DNA: TGTGCCAGCAGTTTAGTCGCAGACGGAAATGAAAAACTGTTTTTT; clone size: -; D gene: -; V gene: TRBV6-6; J gene: TRBJ1-4
CDR3 protein: CATSDRTVIGEQFF; CDR3 DNA: TGTGCCACCAGTGACCGGACCGTAATAGGTGAGCAGTTCTTC; clone size: -; D gene: -; V gene: TRBV24-1; J gene: TRBJ2-1
CDR3 protein: CASSPLQWDSKNIQYF; CDR3 DNA: TGTGCCAGCAGTCCCCTTCAATGGGACTCGAAAAACATTCAGTACTTC; clone size: -; D gene: -; V gene: TRBV2; J gene: TRBJ2-4
CDR3 protein: CASPGGSGANVLTF; CDR3 DNA: TGTGCCAGCCCGGGGGGCTCTGGGGCCAACGTCCTGACTTTC; clone size: -; D gene: TRBD2; V gene: TRBV7-9; J gene: TRBJ2-6